Following are 29 T cell receptor beta chains from one sample sequenced in a study of blood T cell repertoires in COVID-19. Profiling relied on immunoSEQ multiplex PCR, and the TCRdb table lists in-frame clones only, not all of them. The profile covers about 72,000 clones, with roughly 85% appearing a single time and 15% to 20% taken by the ten largest. What was sequenced was peripheral blood. The origin of the receptors is a woman aged 80 or over with acute or convalescent COVID-19.

This clone was seen once. J is TRBJ1-2 and V is TRBV7-2, with 7 bases identical to TRBD1. The junction had 14 bases not matched to a gene; V was cut back by 5 bases and J by 8 bases. Germline V gene data show CDR1 as SGHTA and CDR2 as FQGNSA. The CDR3 consists of 15 residues. The CDR3 DNA reads TGTGCCAGCAGCGGACGACAGGGTATAAAGGGGGGCTACACCTTC. Protein sequence: CASSGRQGIKGGYTF.

This sequence joins TRBV3-1 (or the pseudogene TRBV3-2) and TRBJ1-4, with a possible D match to TRBD1 (6 bases). V lost 2 bases, J lost 7 bases, and 11 bases lay in between. CDR1 LGHDT and CDR2 YNNKEL come from the germline V gene (reference sequence). The CDR3 contains 14 residues. CDR3 residues: CASSQRGGGEKLFF. CDR3 nucleotide sequence: TGTGCCAGCAGCCAAAGAGGGGGTGGTGAAAAACTGTTTTTT.

The rearrangement links TRBV18 to TRBJ1-1; TRBD1 matches 8 bases. With V trimmed by 0 bases and J by 5 bases, 8 bases remained unmatched. Germline-derived CDR1 and CDR2 are KGHSH and LQKENI. The CDR3 length is 16 residues. CDR3 sequence: CASSPPRDRGKTEAFF. The CDR3, as DNA: TGTGCCAGCTCACCACCGAGAGACAGGGGAAAAACTGAAGCTTTCTTT.

The chain combines TRBV12-3 or TRBV12-4 with TRBJ2-7; D remains ambiguous. There are 11 residues in the CDR3. Trimming left V 6 bases short and J 6 bases short, with 9 bases between. In nucleotides, the CDR3 is TGTGCCAGCAGCGTGGGCCTCGAGCAGTACTTC. It encodes CASSVGLEQYF.

The gene calls are TRBV5-1 and TRBJ2-7; a weak D match, TRBD1 (5 bases). Deletions cut 5 bases from V and 4 bases from J, with 10 bases between. The V gene's germline CDR1 is SGHRS and CDR2 YFSETQ. The CDR3 is 12 residues long. CDR3 bases: TGCGCCAGCAGTCCCCAGGGTTACGAGCAGTACTTC. This sequence encodes CASSPQGYEQYF.

V is TRBV28 and J is TRBJ2-1, with 7 bases that match TRBD2. With 5 bases clipped from V and 7 bases from J, the junction kept 20 bases outside the gene matches. The CDR3 extends over 18 amino acids. CDR1 MDHEN and CDR2 SYDVKM come from the germline V gene. The CDR3 DNA follows: TGTGCCAGCAGTGTCACCCGGGGGTTACTAAGCGGGAAAAATGAGCAGTTCTTC. Its protein product is CASSVTRGLLSGKNEQFF.

This clone was seen a single time. The chain is built from TRBV5-8 and TRBJ2-5; TRBD1 is a possible D gene (5 bases). Germline CDR1 is SGHTS and CDR2 is YDEGEE. Trimming removed 4 bases from V and 2 bases from J, with 21 bases in between. CDR3 length: 17 amino acids. The CDR3 is CASSLPVGAKAQETQYF. The CDR3 DNA is TGTGCCAGCAGCCTCCCGGTAGGGGCCAAAGCGCAAGAGACCCAGTACTTC. Full variable domain (remainder filled in from reference TRBV5-8 and TRBJ2-5): EAGVTQSPTHLIKTRGQQATLRCSPISGHTSVYWYQQALGLGLQFLLWYDEGEERNRGNFPPRFSGRQFPNYSSELNVNALELEDSALYLCASSLPVGAKAQETQYFGPGTRLLVL.

This clone was observed a few times. The chain employs TRBV2 and TRBJ1-3; D perhaps matches TRBD1 (5 bases). The V end was cut by 5 bases, the J end by 0 bases, with 14 bases between. The CDR3 sequence is 16 residues long. Looked up from germline, CDR1 is SNHLY and CDR2 is FYNNEI. DNA of the CDR3: TGTGCCAGCAGTTTGGGGCTCTCGAGCTCTGGAAACACCATATATTTT. Its translation: CASSLGLSSSGNTIYF.

The CDR3: CASSLSLGSRYGYTF. The CDR3, as DNA: TGTGCCAGCAGTTTATCCTTGGGCAGTCGCTATGGCTACACCTTC. The gene calls are TRBV27 and TRBJ1-2; D gene unclear. Trimming stripped 0 bases from V and 4 bases from J, with 12 bases between. From germline, CDR1 is MNHEY and CDR2 SMNVEV (reference sequence). The CDR3 sequence is 15 residues long.

J is TRBJ1-3 and V is TRBV9; perhaps TRBD1 as D (5 bases). The CDR3 covers 16 residues. Germline V gives CDR1 SGDLS, CDR2 YYNGEE. With 1 base removed from V and 2 bases from J, the gap between germline ends came to 13 bases. The CDR3 region has the DNA TGTGCCAGCAGCGTATGGGGCAGCCGTACTGGAAACACCATATATTTT. It specifies CASSVWGSRTGNTIYF. The full variable domain, in which reference TRBV9 and TRBJ1-3 provide the parts outside the CDR3, is DSGVTQTPKHLITATGQRVTLRCSPRSGDLSVYWYQQSLDQGLQFLIQYYNGEERAKGNILERFSAQQFPDLHSELNLSSLELGDSALYFCASSVWGSRTGNTIYFGEGSWLTVV.

V usage is TRBV7-8 and J usage is TRBJ1-1, with no clear D. The germline V gene encodes CDR1 SGHVS and CDR2 FQNEAQ. The ends were cut back, 3 bases at V and 1 base at J, with 9 bases in the middle. CDR3 length equals 14 residues. CDR3: CASSLGHQNTEAFF. The CDR3, as DNA: TGTGCCAGCAGCTTGGGCCACCAGAACACTGAAGCTTTCTTT.

This chain links TRBV5-1 with TRBJ2-1; 10 positions match TRBD2. CDR3 length: 15 amino acids. V was pared by 3 bases and J by 2 bases, with 2 bases of the junction left unmatched. Looked up from germline, CDR1 is SGHRS and CDR2 is YFSETQ. The CDR3 coding sequence is TGCGCCAGCAGCTCTAGCGGGAGCACCTACAATGAGCAGTTCTTC. Encoded protein: CASSSSGSTYNEQFF.

This clone showed up just a few times. The V gene is TRBV5-6, the J gene TRBJ1-1, with 10 bases fitting TRBD1. The CDR3 consists of 15 residues. The trim removed 4 bases at V and 6 bases at J, leaving 9 bases unmatched. Germline lookup yields CDR1 SGHDT and CDR2 YYEEEE. CDR3 DNA sequence: TGTGCCAGCAGCGGCCGACAGGGGGCGATCGCTGAAGCTTTCTTT. Protein product: CASSGRQGAIAEAFF.

This clone was detected a few times. Compared with germline, one end of the junction differs, possibly owing to a read error. This chain joins TRBV6-1 and TRBJ2-2, with D possibly being TRBD2 (6 bases). Germline CDR1 is MNHNS and CDR2 is SASEGT. This CDR3 comprises 15 residues. This CDR3 is CASREAGRNTGELFF. CDR3 bases: TGTGCCAGCAGGGAAGCCGGGAGAAACACCGGGGAGCTGTTTTTT.

The V and J genes are TRBV6-5 and TRBJ1-5, with D possibly TRBD1 on 5 matching bases. From germline, CDR1 is MNHEY and CDR2 SVGAGI. The CDR3 length is 15 residues. With 6 bases removed from V and 1 base from J, the gap between germline ends came to 13 bases. CDR3 DNA: TGTGCCAGCAGCACCCGGCGGGGGAGCAATCAGCCCCAGCATTTT. It yields the protein CASSTRRGSNQPQHF.

The V call is TRBV19, the J call TRBJ2-7; the match to TRBD2 covers 11 bases. The V segment lost 5 bases and the J segment 0 bases; nucleotides outside the gene matches: 9. The CDR3 has 17 residues. Germline V gene sequence: CDR1 LNHDA, CDR2 SQIVND (reference sequence). The CDR3 nucleotides read TGTGCCAGTAGTCCCCGAGGTAGCGGGAGGGCCTCCTACGAGCAGTACTTC. This translates into CASSPRGSGRASYEQYF.

The V and J genes are TRBV20-1 and TRBJ2-7, with D tentatively TRBD1 (6 bases). Germline V gene data show CDR1 as DFQATT and CDR2 as SNEGSKA (reference sequence). Trimming cost V 3 bases and J 2 bases, with 14 bases left between them. The CDR3 runs to 14 residues. Here the CDR3 DNA reads TGCAGTGCTAGTTCGCCGACAGGAACCTACGAGCAGTACTTC. Its protein product is CSASSPTGTYEQYF.

The chain has TRBV5-8 and TRBJ2-1; D may be TRBD2 (5 bases). V was trimmed by 4 bases and J by 6 bases, leaving 17 bases between them. The CDR3 contains 15 residues. Germline loops: CDR1 SGHTS, CDR2 YDEGEE. The CDR3 DNA is TGTGCCAGCAGCGGTGGGGAGATAGGTAGCAATGAGCAGTTCTTC. Amino acids: CASSGGEIGSNEQFF.

The chain employs TRBV7-9 and TRBJ1-4, with 7 bases fitting TRBD1. The germline V gene encodes CDR1 SEHNR and CDR2 FQNEAQ (reference sequence). CDR3 size: 16 residues. V shed 5 bases and J 2 bases; nucleotides not matched to a gene: 8. The CDR3 sequence is CASSPAPGQTNEKLFF. In DNA, the CDR3 is TGTGCCAGCAGCCCAGCTCCGGGACAGACTAATGAAAAACTGTTTTTT.

This chain connects TRBV10-2 to TRBJ1-2; 7 positions match TRBD1. J gave up 8 bases and V 2 bases, and 14 bases lay outside the gene matches. The CDR3 runs to 16 residues. The V gene's germline CDR1 is WSHSY and CDR2 SAAADI. CDR3 sequence: CASSEQGGRGREGYTF. The CDR3 DNA sequence: TGCGCCAGCAGTGAGCAAGGAGGCAGGGGGAGAGAGGGCTACACCTTC.

The rearrangement links TRBV19 to TRBJ1-1; 9 bases line up with TRBD1. V gave up 3 bases and J gave up 5 bases; unmatched junction bases: 7. There are 15 residues in the CDR3. CDR1 and CDR2 from the germline V gene are LNHDA and SQIVND (reference sequence). For the CDR3, the DNA is TGTGCCAGTAGTATTCAGGGACAGGGCGGAACTGAAGCTTTCTTT. It yields the protein CASSIQGQGGTEAFF.

The chain links TRBV7-6 to TRBJ2-3; 11 nucleotides match TRBD2. The CDR3 is 18 amino acids. Germline trimming cut 2 bases from V and 1 base from J; bases unmatched to any gene: 8. Germline CDR1 is SGHVS and CDR2 is FNYEAQ. The DNA for the CDR3 is TGTGCCAGCAGCTTATTCATGACTAGCGGGGTTGGCACAGATACGCAGTATTTT. It translates to CASSLFMTSGVGTDTQYF.

V and J are TRBV6-6 and TRBJ2-1; 8 nucleotides match TRBD2. V lost 2 bases and J lost 2; bases outside the gene matches: 2. This CDR3 spans 15 amino acids. Germline assignment: CDR1 MNHNY and CDR2 SVGAGI (reference sequence). The CDR3 reads CASSYDGRAYNEQFF. As DNA, the CDR3 is TGTGCCAGCAGTTACGACGGGAGGGCCTACAATGAGCAGTTCTTC.

This chain joins TRBV18 and TRBJ2-6; unclear D gene. The CDR3 runs to 16 residues. V dropped 1 base and J dropped 2 bases, with 9 bases sitting between them. The germline V gene encodes CDR1 KGHSH and CDR2 LQKENI. This CDR3 reads CASSPQAPTGANVLTF. The CDR3 DNA is TGTGCCAGCTCACCACAAGCGCCGACTGGGGCCAACGTCCTGACTTTC.

This clone was seen only once. The chain recombines TRBV9 with TRBJ1-2; 7 nucleotides agree with TRBD1. V shed 0 bases, J shed 7 bases, and the junction held 9 bases outside the gene matches. CDR3 length equals 15 residues. Germline loops: CDR1 SGDLS, CDR2 YYNGEE. The CDR3: CASSVDHQGVAGYTF. The CDR3 region has the DNA TGTGCCAGCAGCGTAGATCATCAGGGGGTAGCTGGCTACACCTTC.

This chain uses TRBV5-6 with TRBJ2-7; D gene uncertain. The CDR3 spans 13 residues. Trimming removed 1 base at V and 4 bases at J, with 9 bases between. Germline lookup yields CDR1 SGHDT and CDR2 YYEEEE. DNA of the CDR3: TGTGCCAGCAGCTTGTCTGCGTCTTACGAGCAGTACTTC. Residues: CASSLSASYEQYF.

This chain connects TRBV7-2 to TRBJ2-2; tentative D call: TRBD1 (6 bases). Germline loops: CDR1 SGHTA, CDR2 FQGNSA. V dropped 4 bases and J dropped 8 bases, with 14 bases sitting between them. The CDR3 is made up of 14 amino acids. Written as DNA, the CDR3 is TGTGCCAGCAGCTCGAACAGGGTCGGAGGGGAGCTGTTTTTT. It encodes CASSSNRVGGELFF.

J is TRBJ1-1 and V is TRBV12-2. TRBV12-2 is a known pseudogene. CDR3 length: 17 amino acids. The CDR3 nucleotides read TGTGCAAGTCGCTTAGCGTCAAAGGAGCCCATGAACACTGAAGCTTTCTTT. This sequence encodes CASRLASKEPMNTEAFF.

This clone has only a few counts. The V gene is TRBV2, the J gene TRBJ1-2; D ambiguous. Trimming removed 2 bases from V and 5 bases from J, with 12 bases in between. Germline values: CDR1 SNHLY, CDR2 FYNNEI. The CDR3 spans 14 residues. The CDR3 nucleotides are TGTGCCAGCAGTGAACCTAGTAGAGTTTATGGCTACACCTTC. This codes for CASSEPSRVYGYTF.